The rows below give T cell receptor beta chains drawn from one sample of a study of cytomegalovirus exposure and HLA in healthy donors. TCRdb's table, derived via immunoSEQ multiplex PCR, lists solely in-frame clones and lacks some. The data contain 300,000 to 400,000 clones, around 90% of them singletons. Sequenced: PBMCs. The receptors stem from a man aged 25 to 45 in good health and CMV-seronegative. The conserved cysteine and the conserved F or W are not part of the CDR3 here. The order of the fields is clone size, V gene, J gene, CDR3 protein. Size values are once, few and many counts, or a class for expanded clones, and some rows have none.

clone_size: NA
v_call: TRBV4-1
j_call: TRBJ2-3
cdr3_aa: ASSHLAQRGTDTQY

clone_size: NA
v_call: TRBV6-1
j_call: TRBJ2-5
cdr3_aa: ASSEVEQQETQY

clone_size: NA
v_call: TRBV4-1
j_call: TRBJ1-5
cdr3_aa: ASSQDLPRVKPQH

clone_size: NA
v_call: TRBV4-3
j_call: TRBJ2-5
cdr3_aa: ASSYIMAVEETQY

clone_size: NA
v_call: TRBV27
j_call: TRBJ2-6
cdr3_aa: ASSLGQSGANVLT

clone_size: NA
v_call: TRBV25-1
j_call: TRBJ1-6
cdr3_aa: ASSEQGSYNSPLH

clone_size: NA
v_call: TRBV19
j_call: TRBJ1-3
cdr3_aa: ASTLTGSSGNTIY

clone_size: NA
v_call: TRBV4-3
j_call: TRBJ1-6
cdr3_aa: ASSQGWGDLVPNSPLH

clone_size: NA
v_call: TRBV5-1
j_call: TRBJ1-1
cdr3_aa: ASSLGGGTEAF

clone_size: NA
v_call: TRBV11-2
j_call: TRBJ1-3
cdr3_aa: ASSLGSMGSSGNTIY

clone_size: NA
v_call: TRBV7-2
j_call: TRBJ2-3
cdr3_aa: ASSSGQGTQY

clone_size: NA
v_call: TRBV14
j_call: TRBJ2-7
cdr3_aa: ASSHGQHSYEQY

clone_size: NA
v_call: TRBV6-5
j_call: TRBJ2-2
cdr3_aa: ASRGQLNTGELF

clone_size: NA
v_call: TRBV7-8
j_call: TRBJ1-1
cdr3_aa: ASSLRIWETMNTEAF

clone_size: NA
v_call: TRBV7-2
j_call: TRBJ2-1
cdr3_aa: ASSLTGVLSSYNEQF

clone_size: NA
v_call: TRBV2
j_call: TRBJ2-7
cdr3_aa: ASSLDPPGYEQY

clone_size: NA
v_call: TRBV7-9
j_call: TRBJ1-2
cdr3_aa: ASNAPTGGKGGYT

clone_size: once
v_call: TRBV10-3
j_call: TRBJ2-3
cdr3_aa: AISGSSGGTSTDTQY

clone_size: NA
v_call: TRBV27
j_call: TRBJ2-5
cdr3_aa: ASSLSPYRDSNWTQY

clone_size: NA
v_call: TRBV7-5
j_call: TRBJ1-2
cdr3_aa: ARSFTVFRTFRGYGYT

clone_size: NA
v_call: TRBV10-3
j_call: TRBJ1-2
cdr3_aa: AISESTGEGNYGYT

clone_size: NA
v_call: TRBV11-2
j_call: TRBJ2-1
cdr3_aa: ASSRTSGGDFSYNEQF

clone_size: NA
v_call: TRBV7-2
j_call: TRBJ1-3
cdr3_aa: ASNLIQGPGNTIY

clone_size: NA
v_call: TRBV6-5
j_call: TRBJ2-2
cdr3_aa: ASSSQQAGELF

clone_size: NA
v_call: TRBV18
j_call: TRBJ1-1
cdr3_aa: ASSPQGAPTEAF

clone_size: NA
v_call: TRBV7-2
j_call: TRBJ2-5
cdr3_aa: ASSWPGGAEETQY

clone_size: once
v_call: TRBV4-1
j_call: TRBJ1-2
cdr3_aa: ASSQDGQGGYGYT

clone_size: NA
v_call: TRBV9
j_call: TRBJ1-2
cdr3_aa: ASRSPSGGRNGYT